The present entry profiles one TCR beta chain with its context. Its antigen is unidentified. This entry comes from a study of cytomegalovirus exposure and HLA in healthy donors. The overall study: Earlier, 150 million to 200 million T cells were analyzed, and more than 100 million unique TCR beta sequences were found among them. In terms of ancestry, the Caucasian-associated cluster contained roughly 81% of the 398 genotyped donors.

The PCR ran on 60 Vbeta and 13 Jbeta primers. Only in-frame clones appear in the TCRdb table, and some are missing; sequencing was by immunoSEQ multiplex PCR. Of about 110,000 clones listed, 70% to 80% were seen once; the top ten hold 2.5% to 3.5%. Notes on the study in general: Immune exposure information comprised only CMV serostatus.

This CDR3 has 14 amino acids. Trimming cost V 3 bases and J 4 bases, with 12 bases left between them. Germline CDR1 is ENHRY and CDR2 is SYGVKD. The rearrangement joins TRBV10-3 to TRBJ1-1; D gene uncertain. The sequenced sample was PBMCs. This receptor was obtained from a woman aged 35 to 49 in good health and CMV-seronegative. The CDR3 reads CAISDPTEGTEAFF. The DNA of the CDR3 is TGTGCCATCAGTGACCCTACAGAGGGCACTGAAGCTTTCTTT.